These T cell receptor beta chains were read from a single sample in a study of T cell responses to AZD1222 COVID-19 vaccine. The assay was immunoSEQ multiplex PCR, and TCRdb's table has in-frame clones only and misses some. The sample consists of about 75,000 clones, about 91% of them appearing once. Sequencing used peripheral blood, obtained 28 days after the second dose of the MenACWY control vaccine. The source of these receptors is an adult who received the MenACWY meningococcal vaccine as a control. CDR3s include the opening cysteine and the closing phenylalanine or tryptophan. Fields, in order: J gene, V gene, CDR3 protein.

TRBJ2-7,TRBV28,CASTIPGDSYEQYF
TRBJ1-2,TRBV5-6,CASSLLQGTANYGYTF
TRBJ1-4,TRBV11-2,CASSPGQGVTNEKLFF
TRBJ2-7,TRBV5-1,CASRTDRGVFNEQYF
TRBJ2-7,TRBV25-1,CASSPRRTGGSYEQYF
TRBJ2-5,TRBV7-9,CASSSTRDQYF
TRBJ2-7,TRBV2,CASSLATQGVEQYF
TRBJ2-2,TRBV7-9,CASSWDRGRTGELFF
TRBJ1-4,TRBV4-1,CASSPLIRDSGKLFF
TRBJ2-3,TRBV13,CASSLRRQGLPSTDTQYF
TRBJ2-2,TRBV30,CAWSVTWEADTGELFF
TRBJ1-2,TRBV5-6,CASSRTAYGYTF
TRBJ1-1,TRBV6-5,CASTDRTLKAFF
TRBJ2-3,TRBV5-1,CASSLAGTGATDTQYF
TRBJ1-3,TRBV30,CAWSVPGNTGNTIYF
TRBJ2-3,TRBV6-5,CASIPGQGYQDTQYF
TRBJ2-3,TRBV7-9,CASSFGGQGIRTQYF